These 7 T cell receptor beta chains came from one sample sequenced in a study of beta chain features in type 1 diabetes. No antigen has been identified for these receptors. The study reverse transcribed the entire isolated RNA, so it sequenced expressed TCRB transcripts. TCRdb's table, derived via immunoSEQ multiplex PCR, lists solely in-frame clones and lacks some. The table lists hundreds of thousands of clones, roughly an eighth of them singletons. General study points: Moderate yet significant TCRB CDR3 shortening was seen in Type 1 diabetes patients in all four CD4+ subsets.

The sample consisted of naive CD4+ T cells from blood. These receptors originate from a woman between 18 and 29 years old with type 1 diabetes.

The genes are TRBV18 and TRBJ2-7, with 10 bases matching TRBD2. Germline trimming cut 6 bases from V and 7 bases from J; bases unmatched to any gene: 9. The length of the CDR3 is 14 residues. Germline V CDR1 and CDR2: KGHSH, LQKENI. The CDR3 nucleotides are TGTGCCAGCTCCAAAGCGGGAGGGGGAAGAGAGCAGTACTTC. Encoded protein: CASSKAGGGREQYF.

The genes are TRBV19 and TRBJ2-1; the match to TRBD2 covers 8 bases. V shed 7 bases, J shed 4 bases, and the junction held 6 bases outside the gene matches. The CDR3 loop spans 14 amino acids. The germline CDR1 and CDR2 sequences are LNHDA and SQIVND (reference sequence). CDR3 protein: CASMGTRHYNEQFF. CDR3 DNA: TGTGCCAGTATGGGGACTAGGCATTACAATGAGCAGTTCTTC.

CDR3 sequence: CASSKGTGISNQPQHF. The DNA of the CDR3 is TGTGCCAGCAGCAAAGGTACCGGGATCAGCAATCAGCCCCAGCATTTT. The rearrangement uses TRBV5-6 and TRBJ1-5, with D hard to call. Germline CDR1 is SGHDT and CDR2 is YYEEEE. The CDR3 runs to 16 residues. V was trimmed by 4 bases and J by 1 base, leaving 15 bases between them.

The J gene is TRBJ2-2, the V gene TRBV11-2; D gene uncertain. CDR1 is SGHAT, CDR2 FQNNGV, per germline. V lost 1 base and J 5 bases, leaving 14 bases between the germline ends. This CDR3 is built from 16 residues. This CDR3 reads CASSLAWSPRTGELFF. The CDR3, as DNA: TGTGCCAGCAGCTTAGCGTGGTCCCCTCGGACCGGGGAGCTGTTTTTT. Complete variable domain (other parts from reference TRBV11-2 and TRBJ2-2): EAGVAQSPRYKIIEKRQSVAFWCNPISGHATLYWYQQILGQGPKLLIQFQNNGVVDDSQLPKDRFSAERLKGVDSTLKIQPAKLEDSAVYLCASSLAWSPRTGELFFGEGSRLTVL.

The CDR3, as DNA: TGTGCCAGCAGCCGCACTAGCGGGGGGACCCAGTACTTC. Residues: CASSRTSGGTQYF. The chain combines TRBV11-2 with TRBJ2-5; 11 bases align to TRBD2. With V trimmed by 5 bases and J by 7 bases, 3 bases remained unmatched. The CDR3 spans 13 residues. CDR1 is SGHAT and CDR2 is FQNNGV in the germline V gene. The full variable domain, its missing parts supplied by reference TRBV11-2 and TRBJ2-5, is EAGVAQSPRYKIIEKRQSVAFWCNPISGHATLYWYQQILGQGPKLLIQFQNNGVVDDSQLPKDRFSAERLKGVDSTLKIQPAKLEDSAVYLCASSRTSGGTQYFGPGTRLLVL.

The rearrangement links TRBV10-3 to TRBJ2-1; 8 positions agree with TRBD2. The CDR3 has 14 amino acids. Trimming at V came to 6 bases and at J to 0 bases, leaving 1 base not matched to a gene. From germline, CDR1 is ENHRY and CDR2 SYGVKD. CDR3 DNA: TGTGCCATCAGCGGGGGGGGCTCCTACAATGAGCAGTTCTTC. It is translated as CAISGGGSYNEQFF.

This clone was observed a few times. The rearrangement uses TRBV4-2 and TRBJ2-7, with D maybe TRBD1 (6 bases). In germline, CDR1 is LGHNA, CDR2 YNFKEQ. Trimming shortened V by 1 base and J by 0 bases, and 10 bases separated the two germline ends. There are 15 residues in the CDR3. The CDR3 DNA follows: TGTGCCAGCAGCCAAGTAACAGGGTACTCCTACGAGCAGTACTTC. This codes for CASSQVTGYSYEQYF.